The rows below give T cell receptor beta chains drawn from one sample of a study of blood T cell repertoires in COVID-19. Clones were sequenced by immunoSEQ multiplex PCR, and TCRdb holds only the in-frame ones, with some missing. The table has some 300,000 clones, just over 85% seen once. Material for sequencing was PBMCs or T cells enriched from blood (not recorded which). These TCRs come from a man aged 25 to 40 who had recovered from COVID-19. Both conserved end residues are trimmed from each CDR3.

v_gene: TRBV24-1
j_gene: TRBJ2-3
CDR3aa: ATSDFGGGSTDTQY

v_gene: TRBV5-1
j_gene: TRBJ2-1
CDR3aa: ASSLVQASPDNEQF

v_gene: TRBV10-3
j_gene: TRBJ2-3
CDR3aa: AISGGLAGFTDTQY

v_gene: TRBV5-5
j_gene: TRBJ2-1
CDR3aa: ASSFQGEWDIGF

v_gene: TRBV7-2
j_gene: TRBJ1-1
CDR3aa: ASRIQGLGATEAF

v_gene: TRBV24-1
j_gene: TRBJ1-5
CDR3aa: ATSDLGVSQPQH

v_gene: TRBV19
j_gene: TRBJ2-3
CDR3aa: ASSASGETTRTDTQY

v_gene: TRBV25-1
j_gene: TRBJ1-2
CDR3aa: ASSDAGQRTNYGYT

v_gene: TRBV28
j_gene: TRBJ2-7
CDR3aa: ASSSTRWDTGGEQY

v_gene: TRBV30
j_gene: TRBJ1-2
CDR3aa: AWGQGKYGYT

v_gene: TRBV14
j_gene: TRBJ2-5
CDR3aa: ASSQVRGAGETQY

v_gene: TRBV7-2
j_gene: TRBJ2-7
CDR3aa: ASSSGLAGGEQY

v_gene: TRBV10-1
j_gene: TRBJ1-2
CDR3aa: ASGDRESGYT

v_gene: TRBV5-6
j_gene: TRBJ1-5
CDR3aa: ASSPTGSNQPQH

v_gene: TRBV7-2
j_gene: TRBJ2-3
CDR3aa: ASSLDGAGVGTDTQY

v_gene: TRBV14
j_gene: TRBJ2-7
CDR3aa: ASSRPGQGSYEQY

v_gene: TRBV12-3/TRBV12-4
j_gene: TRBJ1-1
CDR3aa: ASSSLTEAF

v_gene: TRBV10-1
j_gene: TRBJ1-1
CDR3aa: ASSGLTNTEAF

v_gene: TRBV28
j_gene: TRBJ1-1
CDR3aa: ASSFDRGTEAF

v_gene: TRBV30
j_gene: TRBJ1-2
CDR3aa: ALRTGVGYT

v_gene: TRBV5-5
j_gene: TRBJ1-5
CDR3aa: ASSPWTGPNQPQH

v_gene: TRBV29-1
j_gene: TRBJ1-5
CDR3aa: SVGQGEPQH

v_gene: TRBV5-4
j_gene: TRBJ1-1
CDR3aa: ASSSRQSYEAF

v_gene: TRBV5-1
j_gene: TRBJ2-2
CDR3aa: ASSFPGTTGELF

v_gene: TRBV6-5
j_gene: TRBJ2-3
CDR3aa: ASSYSYSGGRDTQY

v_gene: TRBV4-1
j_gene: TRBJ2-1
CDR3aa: ASSQPLAGAKNNEQF

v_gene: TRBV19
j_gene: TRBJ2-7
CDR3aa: ASSTLQLQTYEQY

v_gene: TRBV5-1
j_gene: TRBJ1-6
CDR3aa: ASSLGAGYLPLH

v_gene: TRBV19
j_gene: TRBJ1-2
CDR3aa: ASMKQENYGYT

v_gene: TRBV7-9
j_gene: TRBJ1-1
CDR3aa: ASKPTEGFIKGAF

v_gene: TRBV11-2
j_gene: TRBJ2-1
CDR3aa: ASSLRLDVALYGEQF